This TCR beta chain is from a study of cytomegalovirus exposure and HLA in healthy donors. Study-level points and caveats: As confirmed in vitro, a few CMV-associated chains were specific for CMV antigens.

This clone has just a few counts. Its antigen is unknown. Healthy people donating bone marrow made up the donors. Primers included in the PCR were 60 Vbeta and 13 Jbeta primers. In the original processing: About 9.9 million shared chains were among roughly 81 million unique TCR beta chains counted in a later analysis. TCRdb's copy holds only in-frame clones and misses some; the assay was immunoSEQ multiplex PCR. V and J calls and clone size are as listed in that table; D and trimming were resolved from the DNA. Of about 170,000 clones in the sample, about four fifths were seen once. V was trimmed by 5 bases and J by 1 base, leaving 14 bases between them. The CDR3 consists of 15 residues. The germline gives CDR1 LGHNA, CDR2 YSLEER.

The specimen was PBMCs. The sequence derives from a man aged 30 to 45 in good health and CMV-seropositive. V is TRBV4-3 and J is TRBJ1-2; D possibly corresponds to TRBD1 (6 bases). The CDR3: CASSETGLGNYGYTF. For the CDR3, the DNA is TGCGCCAGCAGCGAGACAGGCCTGGGTAACTATGGCTACACCTTC.